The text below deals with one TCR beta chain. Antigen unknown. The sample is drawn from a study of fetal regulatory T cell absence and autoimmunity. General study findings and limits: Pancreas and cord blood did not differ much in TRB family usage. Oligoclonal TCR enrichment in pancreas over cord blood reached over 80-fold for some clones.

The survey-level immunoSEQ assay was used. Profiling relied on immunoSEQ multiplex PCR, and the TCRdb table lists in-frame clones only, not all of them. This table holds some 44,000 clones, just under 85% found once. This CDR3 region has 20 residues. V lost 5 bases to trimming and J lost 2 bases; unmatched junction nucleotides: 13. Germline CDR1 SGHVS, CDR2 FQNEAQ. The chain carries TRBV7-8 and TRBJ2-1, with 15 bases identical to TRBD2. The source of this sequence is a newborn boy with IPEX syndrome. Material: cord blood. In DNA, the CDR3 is TGTGCCAGCAGCAGAACCCCGGGACTAGCGGGAGGTAGGGCCTACAATGAGCAGTTCTTC. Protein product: CASSRTPGLAGGRAYNEQFF.